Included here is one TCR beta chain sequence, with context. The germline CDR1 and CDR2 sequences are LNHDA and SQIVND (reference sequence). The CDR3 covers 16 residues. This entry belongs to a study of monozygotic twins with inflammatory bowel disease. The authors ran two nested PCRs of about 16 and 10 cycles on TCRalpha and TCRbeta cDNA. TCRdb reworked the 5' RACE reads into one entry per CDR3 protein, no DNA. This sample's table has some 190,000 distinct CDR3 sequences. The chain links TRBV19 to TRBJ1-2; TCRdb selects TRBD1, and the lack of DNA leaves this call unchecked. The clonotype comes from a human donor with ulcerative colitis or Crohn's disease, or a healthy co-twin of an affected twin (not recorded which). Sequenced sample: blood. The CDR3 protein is CASSRKTGGDNYGYTF.